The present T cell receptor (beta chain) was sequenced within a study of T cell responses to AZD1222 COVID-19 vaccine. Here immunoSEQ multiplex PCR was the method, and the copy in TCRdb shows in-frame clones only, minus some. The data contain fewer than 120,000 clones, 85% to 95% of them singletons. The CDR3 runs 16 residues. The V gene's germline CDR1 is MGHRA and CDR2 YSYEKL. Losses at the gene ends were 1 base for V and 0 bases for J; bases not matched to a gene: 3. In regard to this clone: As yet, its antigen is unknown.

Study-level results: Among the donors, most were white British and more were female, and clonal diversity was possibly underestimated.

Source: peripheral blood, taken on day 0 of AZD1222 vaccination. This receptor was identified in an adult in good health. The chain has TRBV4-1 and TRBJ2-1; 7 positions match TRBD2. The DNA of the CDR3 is TGCGCCAGCAGCCAAGCGGGGGGAAGCTCCTACAATGAGCAGTTCTTC. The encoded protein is CASSQAGGSSYNEQFF.